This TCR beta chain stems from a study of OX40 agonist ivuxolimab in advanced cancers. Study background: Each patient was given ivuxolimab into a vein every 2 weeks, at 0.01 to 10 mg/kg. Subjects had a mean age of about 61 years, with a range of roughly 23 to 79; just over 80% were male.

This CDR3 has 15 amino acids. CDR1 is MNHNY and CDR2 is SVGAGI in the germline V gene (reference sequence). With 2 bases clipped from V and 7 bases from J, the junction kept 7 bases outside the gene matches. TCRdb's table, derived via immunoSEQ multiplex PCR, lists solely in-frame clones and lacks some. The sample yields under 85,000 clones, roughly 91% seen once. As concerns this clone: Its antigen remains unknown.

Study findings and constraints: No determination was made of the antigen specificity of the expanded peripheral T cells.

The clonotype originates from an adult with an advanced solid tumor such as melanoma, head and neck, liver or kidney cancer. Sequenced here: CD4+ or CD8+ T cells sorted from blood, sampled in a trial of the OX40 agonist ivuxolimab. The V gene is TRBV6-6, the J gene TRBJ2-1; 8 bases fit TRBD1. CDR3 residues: CASSYANRGENEQFF. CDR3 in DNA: TGTGCCAGCAGTTACGCGAACAGGGGGGAGAATGAGCAGTTCTTC.